This is a list of T cell receptor beta chains from one sample in a study of T-cell reconstitution after alpha-beta-depleted transplantation in children. Using its own MiXCR run on the PCR reads, TCRdb lists one record per CDR3 protein. The data hold some 600,000 distinct CDR3 sequences, with roughly 13% observed a single time. The sample was PBMCs, mostly from graft donor cells, taken 360 days after TCRalphabeta/CD19-depleted stem cell transplant. These receptor sequences come from a male patient younger than 18 who had a stem cell transplant for acute myeloid leukemia, so the T cells may come from the graft donor. The CDR3 runs from the conserved cysteine through the conserved F or W. D genes are given only for firm matches. Only part of the rows carry a size: once, few, many, or a class if the clone is expanded.

d_call | clone_size | j_call | v_call | cdr3_nt | cdr3_aa
TRBD2 | NA | TRBJ2-1 | TRBV10-3 | TGTGCCATCAGTGATCGAACTAGCGGGAGTTCGGGGAATGAGCAGTTCTTC | CAISDRTSGSSGNEQFF
NA | few | TRBJ2-7 | TRBV29-1 | TGCAGCGTTCGGAGCGGTTACTCCTACGAGCAGTACTTC | CSVRSGYSYEQYF
TRBD2 | many | TRBJ2-1 | TRBV28 | TGTGCCAGCAAGGCAGCGGGAGATAGCAATGAGCAGTTCTTC | CASKAAGDSNEQFF
TRBD1 | NA | TRBJ2-7 | TRBV4-3 | TGCGCCAGCAGCCAAGGGGGACAGGCCCCCTACGAGCAGTACTTC | CASSQGGQAPYEQYF
NA | few | TRBJ2-5 | TRBV28 | TGTGCCAACTCTCAGGGGCAAGAGACCCAGTACTTC | CANSQGQETQYF
TRBD1 | NA | TRBJ2-5 | TRBV7-9 | TGTGCCAGCAGCTTCCCTAGGGGGCGCCAAGAGACCCAGTACTTC | CASSFPRGRQETQYF
NA | few | TRBJ2-1 | TRBV29-1 | TGCAGCGTTGTATGGGGTTTCAGCTACAATGAGCAGTTCTTC | CSVVWGFSYNEQFF
NA | NA | TRBJ2-7 | TRBV20-1 | TGCAGTGCTAGCATGACTAGGCTCGGCTACGAGCAGTACTTC | CSASMTRLGYEQYF
TRBD1 | few | TRBJ1-5 | TRBV7-9 | TGTGCCAGCAGCGAGGGGGCGCGTCCCCAGCATTTT | CASSEGARPQHF
NA | NA | TRBJ2-7 | TRBV7-2 | TGTGCCAGCAGCTCACAGGGCGGGGGAGCCTACGAGCAGTACTTC | CASSSQGGGAYEQYF
NA | NA | TRBJ2-7 | TRBV7-8 | TGTGCCAGCAGCCCTCAGGACAGTCTACACGAGCAGTACTTC | CASSPQDSLHEQYF
NA | NA | TRBJ2-5 | TRBV5-1 | TGCGCCAGCAGCTTGTTGTTAGCGGAGACCCAGTACTTC | CASSLLLAETQYF
NA | many | TRBJ2-2 | TRBV29-1 | TGCAGCGTTGACAGGGGTGGCACCGGGGAGCTGTTTTTT | CSVDRGGTGELFF
TRBD2 | NA | TRBJ2-2 | TRBV3-1 | TGTGCCAGCAGCCTCTCTAGCGGGAGGGCTTACACCGGGGAGCTGTTTTTT | CASSLSSGRAYTGELFF
NA | many | TRBJ2-1 | TRBV11-2 | TGTGCCAGCAGCTTGAGGCAGTCTCACGCCTCCTACAATGAGCAGTTCTTC | CASSLRQSHASYNEQFF
TRBD2 | NA | TRBJ2-1 | TRBV5-6 | TGTGCCAGCACCTCGGGGCGGGGTACTAGCGGGTATGAGCAGTTCTTC | CASTSGRGTSGYEQFF
TRBD2 | many | TRBJ2-1 | TRBV11-3 | TGTGCCAGCAGCTTAGTGTTAGCGGGAGGGGTCAGCTACAATGAGCAGTTCTTC | CASSLVLAGGVSYNEQFF